Described below is a single T cell receptor (beta chain) sequence and its context. Its antigen is undetermined. This specimen comes from a study of OX40 agonist ivuxolimab in advanced cancers. Whole-study context: A mean age of roughly 62 years, range roughly 23 to 85, was recorded, and approximately 85% were male. Whole-study findings and limits: In a subset of nonresponders, normalized T-cell clonal expansion was also low. Undetermined was the antigen specificity of the expanded peripheral T cells. Dose levels from 0.1 to 3.0 mg/kg saw CD4+ and CD8+ blood T cells expand clonally by week 6.

The repertoire was sequenced with immunoSEQ multiplex PCR; TCRdb's copy has only in-frame clones and lacks some. The sample consists of tens of thousands of clones, more than 85% of them appearing once. The trim removed 7 bases at V and 1 base at J, leaving 6 bases unmatched. This CDR3 spans 14 amino acids. Germline V gene lookup returns CDR1 SNHLY and CDR2 FYNNEI. This specimen was CD4+ or CD8+ T cells sorted from blood, taken in a trial of the OX40 agonist ivuxolimab. This rearrangement joins TRBV2 to TRBJ1-1, with 7 bases that match TRBD1. This sequence was found in an adult with an advanced solid tumor such as melanoma, head and neck, liver or kidney cancer. The CDR3 DNA reads as TGTGCCAGCATTCCCCAGGGGGGGAACACTGAAGCTTTCTTT. The encoded protein is CASIPQGGNTEAFF.